This TCR beta chain was sequenced in a study of cytomegalovirus exposure and HLA in healthy donors. Findings of the study overall: Later analysis suggested most CMV-associated TCR beta chains were HLA-restricted. A list of 150 or so TCR beta chains associated with cytomegalovirus was given. The authors reported that TCR beta sequences could predict HLA-A and HLA-B alleles. These predictions were accurate for most subjects in the first cohort.

CDR3 length: 17 amino acids. Germline CDR1 and CDR2: SGHRS and YFSETQ. J was trimmed by 1 base and V by 6 bases; bases with no gene match: 11. This clone has only one observation. Its antigen is currently unknown. It was with 60 Vbeta and 13 Jbeta primers that the PCR ran. The table came from immunoSEQ multiplex PCR; TCRdb's copy has only in-frame clones and leaves some out. The sample holds fewer than 140,000 clones, about two thirds seen once. The J gene is TRBJ1-4, the V gene TRBV5-1, with 8 bases fitting TRBD1. The sequence was obtained from a boy younger than 18 in good health and CMV-seronegative. Sequencing was done on a sample of PBMCs. CDR3: CASKRSDRDITNEKLFF. CDR3 in DNA: TGCGCCAGCAAACGATCGGACAGGGACATAACTAATGAAAAACTGTTTTTT.